This passage covers 2 T cell receptor beta chains from one sample sequenced in a study of T cell responses to AZD1222 COVID-19 vaccine. The table came from immunoSEQ multiplex PCR; TCRdb's copy has only in-frame clones and leaves some out. The table includes some 170,000 clones, roughly nine tenths detected once. Sample: peripheral blood, taken on day 0 of AZD1222 vaccination. The source of these receptors is an adult in good health.

The chain recombines TRBV19 with TRBJ1-3; D gene unclear. Trimming took 6 bases from V and 4 from J, leaving 16 bases between them. Germline CDR1 reads LNHDA; CDR2 reads SQIVND (reference sequence). The CDR3 is 15 amino acids. DNA of the CDR3: TGTGCCAGTAGCGGCCCCGGGCAGTCCGGAAACACCATATATTTT. Translating gives CASSGPGQSGNTIYF.

The V call is TRBV6-4, the J call TRBJ1-2; D remains unclear. The CDR3 runs 16 residues. CDR1 and CDR2 (germline): MRHNA, SNTAGT. The germline V and J ends were trimmed by 0 bases and 8 bases, with 19 bases remaining between them. CDR3 nucleotides: TGTGCCAGCAGTGACTCGACATTCGGATCTATACGGGGCTACACCTTC. Translation gives CASSDSTFGSIRGYTF.